This TCR beta chain is from a study of CD8 T cells in ankylosing spondylitis. TCRdb reanalysed the 5' RACE reads using MiXCR and keeps one entry per CDR3 protein. The sample contains roughly 260,000 distinct CDR3 sequences, 20% of which appear only once. Overall study results and limits: Researchers reportedly found disease-linked clones significantly enriched in matched ankylosing spondylitis synovial fluid. Made up of about eight highly homologous variants, a TCR beta motif appeared characteristic of ankylosing spondylitis blood.

The table lists this clonotype with many counts. Antigen: not known. Compared with germline, one end of the junction differs, possibly owing to a read error. This CDR3 comprises 11 residues. Germline CDR1 SGHRS, CDR2 YFSETQ. The V gene is TRBV5-1, the J gene TRBJ1-2; D might be TRBD1 (5 bases). The source of this sequence is a male donor with ankylosing spondylitis or in good health (not recorded which). Sequencing was done on a sample of blood, either unsorted or a sorted T cell fraction (not recorded which). CDR3 protein: CASSGDGASNF. The CDR3, as DNA: TGCGCCAGCAGCGGGGACGGAGCCTCCAACTTC.